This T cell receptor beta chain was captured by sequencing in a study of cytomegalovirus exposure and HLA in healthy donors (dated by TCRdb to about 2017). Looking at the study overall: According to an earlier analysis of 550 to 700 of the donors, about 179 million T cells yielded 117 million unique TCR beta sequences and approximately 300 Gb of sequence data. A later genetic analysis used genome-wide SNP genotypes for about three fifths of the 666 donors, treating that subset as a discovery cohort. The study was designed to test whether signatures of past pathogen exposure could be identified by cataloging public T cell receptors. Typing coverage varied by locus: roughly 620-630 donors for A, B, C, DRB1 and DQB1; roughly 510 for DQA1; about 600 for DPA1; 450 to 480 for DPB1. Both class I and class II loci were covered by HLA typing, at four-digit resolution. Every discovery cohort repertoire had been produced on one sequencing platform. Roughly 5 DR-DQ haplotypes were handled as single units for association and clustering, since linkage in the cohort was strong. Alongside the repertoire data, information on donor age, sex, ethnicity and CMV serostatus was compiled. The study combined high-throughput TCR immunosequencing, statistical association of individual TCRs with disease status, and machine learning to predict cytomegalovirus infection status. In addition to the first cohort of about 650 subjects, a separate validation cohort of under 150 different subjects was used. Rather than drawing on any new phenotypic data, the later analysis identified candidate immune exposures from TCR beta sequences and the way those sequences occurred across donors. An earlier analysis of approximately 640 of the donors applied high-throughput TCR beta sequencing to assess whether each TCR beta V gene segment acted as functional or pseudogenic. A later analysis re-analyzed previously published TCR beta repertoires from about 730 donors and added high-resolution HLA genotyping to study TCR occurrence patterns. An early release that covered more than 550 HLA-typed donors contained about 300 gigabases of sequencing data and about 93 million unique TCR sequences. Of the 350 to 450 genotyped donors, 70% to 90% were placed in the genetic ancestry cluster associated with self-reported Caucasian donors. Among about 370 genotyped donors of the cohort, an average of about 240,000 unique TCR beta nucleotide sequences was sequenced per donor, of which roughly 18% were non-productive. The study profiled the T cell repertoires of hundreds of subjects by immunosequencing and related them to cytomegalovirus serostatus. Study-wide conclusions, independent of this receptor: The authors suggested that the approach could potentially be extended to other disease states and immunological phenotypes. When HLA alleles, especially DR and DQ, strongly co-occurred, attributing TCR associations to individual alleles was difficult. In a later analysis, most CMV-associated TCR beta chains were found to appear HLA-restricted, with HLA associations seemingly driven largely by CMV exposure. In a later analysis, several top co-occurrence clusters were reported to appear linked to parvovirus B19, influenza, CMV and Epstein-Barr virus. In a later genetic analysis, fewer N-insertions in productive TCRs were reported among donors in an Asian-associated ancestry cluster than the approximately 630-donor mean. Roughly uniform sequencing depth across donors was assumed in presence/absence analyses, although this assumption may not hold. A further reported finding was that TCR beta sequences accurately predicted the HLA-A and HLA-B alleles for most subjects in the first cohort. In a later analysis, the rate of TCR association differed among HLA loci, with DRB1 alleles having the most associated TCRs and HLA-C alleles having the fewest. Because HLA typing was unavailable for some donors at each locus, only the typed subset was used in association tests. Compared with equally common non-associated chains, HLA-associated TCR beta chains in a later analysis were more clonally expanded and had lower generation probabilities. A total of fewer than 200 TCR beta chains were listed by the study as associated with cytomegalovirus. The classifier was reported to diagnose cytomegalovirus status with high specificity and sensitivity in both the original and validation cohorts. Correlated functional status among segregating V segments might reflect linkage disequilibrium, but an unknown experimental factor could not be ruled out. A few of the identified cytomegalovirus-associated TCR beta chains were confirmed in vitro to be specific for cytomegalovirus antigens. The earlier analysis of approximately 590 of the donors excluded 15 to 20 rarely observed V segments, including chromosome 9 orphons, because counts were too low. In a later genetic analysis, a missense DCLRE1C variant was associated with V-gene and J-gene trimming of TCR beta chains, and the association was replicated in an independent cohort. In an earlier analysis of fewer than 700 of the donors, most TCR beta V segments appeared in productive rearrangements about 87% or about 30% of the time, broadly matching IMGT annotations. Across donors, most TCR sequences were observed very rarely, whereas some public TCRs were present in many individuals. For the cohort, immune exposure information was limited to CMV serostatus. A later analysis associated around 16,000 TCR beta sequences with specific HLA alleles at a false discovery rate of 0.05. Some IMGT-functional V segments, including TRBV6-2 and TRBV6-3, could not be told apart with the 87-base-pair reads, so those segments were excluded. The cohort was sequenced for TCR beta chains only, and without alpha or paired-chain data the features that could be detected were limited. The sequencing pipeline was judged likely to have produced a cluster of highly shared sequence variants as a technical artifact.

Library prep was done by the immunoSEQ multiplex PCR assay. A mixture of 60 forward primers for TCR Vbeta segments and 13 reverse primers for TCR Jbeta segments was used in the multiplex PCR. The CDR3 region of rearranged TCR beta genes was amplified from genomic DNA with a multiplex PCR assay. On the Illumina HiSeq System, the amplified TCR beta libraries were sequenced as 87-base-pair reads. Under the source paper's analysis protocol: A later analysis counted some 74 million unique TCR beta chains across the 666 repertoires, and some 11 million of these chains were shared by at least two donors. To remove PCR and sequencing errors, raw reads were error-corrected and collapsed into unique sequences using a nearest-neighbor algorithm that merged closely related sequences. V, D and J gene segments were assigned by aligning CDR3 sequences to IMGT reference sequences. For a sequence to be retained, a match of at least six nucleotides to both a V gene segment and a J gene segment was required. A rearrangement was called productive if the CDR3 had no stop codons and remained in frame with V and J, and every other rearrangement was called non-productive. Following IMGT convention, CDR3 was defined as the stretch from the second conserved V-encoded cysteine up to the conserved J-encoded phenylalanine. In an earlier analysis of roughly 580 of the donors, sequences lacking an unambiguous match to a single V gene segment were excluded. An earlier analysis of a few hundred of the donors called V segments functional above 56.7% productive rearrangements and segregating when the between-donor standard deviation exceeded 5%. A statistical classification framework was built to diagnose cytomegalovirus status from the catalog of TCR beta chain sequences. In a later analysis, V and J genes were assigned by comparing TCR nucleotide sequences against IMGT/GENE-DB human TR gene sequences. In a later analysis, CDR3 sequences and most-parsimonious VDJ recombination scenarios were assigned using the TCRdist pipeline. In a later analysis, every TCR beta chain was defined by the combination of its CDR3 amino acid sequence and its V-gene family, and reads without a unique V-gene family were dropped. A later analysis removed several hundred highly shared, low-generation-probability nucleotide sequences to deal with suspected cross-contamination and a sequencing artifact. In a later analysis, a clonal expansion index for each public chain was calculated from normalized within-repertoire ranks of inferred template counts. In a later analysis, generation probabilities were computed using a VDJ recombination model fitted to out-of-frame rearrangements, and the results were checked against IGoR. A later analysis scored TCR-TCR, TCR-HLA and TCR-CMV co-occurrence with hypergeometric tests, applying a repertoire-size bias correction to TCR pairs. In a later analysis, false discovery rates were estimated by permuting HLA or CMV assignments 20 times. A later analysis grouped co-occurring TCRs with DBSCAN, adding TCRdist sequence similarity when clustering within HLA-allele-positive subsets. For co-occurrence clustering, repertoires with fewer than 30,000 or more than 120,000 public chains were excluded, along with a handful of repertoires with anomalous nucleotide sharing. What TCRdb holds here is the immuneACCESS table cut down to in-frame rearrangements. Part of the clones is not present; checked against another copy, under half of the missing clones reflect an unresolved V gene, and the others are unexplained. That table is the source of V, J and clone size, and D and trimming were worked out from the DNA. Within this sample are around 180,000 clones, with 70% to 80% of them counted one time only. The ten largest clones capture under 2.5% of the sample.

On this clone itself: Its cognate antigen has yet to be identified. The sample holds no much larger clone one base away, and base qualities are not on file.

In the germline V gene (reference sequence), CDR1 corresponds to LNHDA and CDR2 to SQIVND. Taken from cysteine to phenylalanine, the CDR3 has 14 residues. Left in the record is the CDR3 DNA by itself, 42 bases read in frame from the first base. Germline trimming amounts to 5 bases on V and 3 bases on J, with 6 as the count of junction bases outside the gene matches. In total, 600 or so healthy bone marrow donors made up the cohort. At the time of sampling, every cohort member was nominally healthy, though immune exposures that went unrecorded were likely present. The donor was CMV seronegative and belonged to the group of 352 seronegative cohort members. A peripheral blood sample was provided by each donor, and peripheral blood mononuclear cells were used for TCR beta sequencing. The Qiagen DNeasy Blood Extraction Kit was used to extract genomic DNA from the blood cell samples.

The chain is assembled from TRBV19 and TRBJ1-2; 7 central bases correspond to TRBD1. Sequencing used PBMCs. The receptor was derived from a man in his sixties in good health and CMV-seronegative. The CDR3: CASSAQGRDYGYTF. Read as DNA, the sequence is TGTGCCAGTAGTGCACAGGGGCGAGACTATGGCTACACCTTC.